Listed below are T cell receptor beta chains from one sample, sequenced in a study of blood T cell repertoires in COVID-19. TCRdb's copy holds only in-frame clones and misses some; the assay was immunoSEQ multiplex PCR. The sample has approximately 150,000 clones, approximately 84% seen once. Sequencing was done on a sample of peripheral blood. The receptors derive from a woman over 75 with COVID-19, enrolled during active disease. The CDR3 runs from the conserved cysteine through the conserved F or W. The order of the fields is CDR3 DNA, CDR3 protein, clone size, V gene, D gene, J gene. A D gene is named only where the DNA matches it firmly. Some rows mark clone size as missing; the rest say once, few, many or name a class of expanded clone.

DNA: TGTGCCAGCAGTTCCCAGGGGAGCAATCAGCCCCAGCATTTT
CDR3: CASSSQGSNQPQHF
size: NA
V: TRBV2
D: NA
J: TRBJ1-5

DNA: TGTGCCAGCAGCCTACAACAGGGGATTGGGCCCCTCCACTTT
CDR3: CASSLQQGIGPLHF
size: NA
V: TRBV3-1/TRBV3-2
D: TRBD1
J: TRBJ1-6

DNA: TGTGCCAGCACCCCCAGTACAGGGCGGGACACTGAAGCTTTCTTT
CDR3: CASTPSTGRDTEAFF
size: NA
V: TRBV6-5
D: NA
J: TRBJ1-1

DNA: TGTGCCAGCAGCGGGCGACAGGGGGCTCTTTCCGAGCAGTACTTC
CDR3: CASSGRQGALSEQYF
size: few
V: TRBV9
D: TRBD1
J: TRBJ2-7

DNA: TGTGCCAGCAGTCGACTGGGGGGTAGAACTGAAGCTTTCTTT
CDR3: CASSRLGGRTEAFF
size: NA
V: TRBV6-5
D: NA
J: TRBJ1-1

DNA: TGTGCCAGCAGTCCCGGGACTAGCGGGGCCGCAGATACGCAGTATTTT
CDR3: CASSPGTSGAADTQYF
size: NA
V: TRBV6-4
D: TRBD2
J: TRBJ2-3

DNA: TGTGCCAGCAGCGCCTCCCGGGTGAGCTACGAGCAGTACTTC
CDR3: CASSASRVSYEQYF
size: NA
V: TRBV6-5
D: NA
J: TRBJ2-7

DNA: TGTGCCGGCCGTACAGGGGGCTTATACAATGAGCAGTTCTTC
CDR3: CAGRTGGLYNEQFF
size: NA
V: TRBV11-2
D: TRBD1
J: TRBJ2-1

DNA: TGTGCCAGTAGTATGGTACTAGCGGGAGTTAGGCGGGAGCTGTTTTTT
CDR3: CASSMVLAGVRRELFF
size: NA
V: TRBV19
D: TRBD2
J: TRBJ2-2

DNA: TGTGCCGAGAGGACAGGGTTAAACTATGGCTACACCTTC
CDR3: CAERTGLNYGYTF
size: NA
V: TRBV30
D: TRBD1
J: TRBJ1-2

DNA: TGTGCCAGTAGTACCTGGACAGGGGACTATGGCTACACCTTC
CDR3: CASSTWTGDYGYTF
size: NA
V: TRBV19
D: TRBD1
J: TRBJ1-2

DNA: TGTGCCAGCAGCCCTAGGACCGGGACAGGGTTTTACAATGAGCAGTTCTTC
CDR3: CASSPRTGTGFYNEQFF
size: NA
V: TRBV6-2/TRBV6-3
D: TRBD1
J: TRBJ2-1

DNA: TGTGCCAGCAGCATGAACCAGGGGTTTGGGACAGATACGCAGTATTTT
CDR3: CASSMNQGFGTDTQYF
size: NA
V: TRBV7-3
D: NA
J: TRBJ2-3

DNA: TGTGCCAGCAGTCCGCTTAGGACTAGCGGGAGACTGACAGATACGCAGTATTTT
CDR3: CASSPLRTSGRLTDTQYF
size: NA
V: TRBV6-2/TRBV6-3
D: TRBD2
J: TRBJ2-3

DNA: TGTGCCAGCAGCTTATCAGTCTTTGGCGGGGGTCTGGATACGCAGTATTTT
CDR3: CASSLSVFGGGLDTQYF
size: once
V: TRBV7-3
D: TRBD2
J: TRBJ2-3

DNA: TGTGCCAGCAGCTTGGTTGTTAGCGGGAGGTGGTCGGACAATGAGCAGTTCTTC
CDR3: CASSLVVSGRWSDNEQFF
size: NA
V: TRBV5-6
D: TRBD2
J: TRBJ2-1

DNA: TGTGCCTCGAGACAGTCTGGAGAGACCCAGTACTTC
CDR3: CASRQSGETQYF
size: NA
V: TRBV30
D: NA
J: TRBJ2-5

DNA: TGTGCCAGCAGCTCAAGGACAGGGGTGGAGACCCAGTACTTC
CDR3: CASSSRTGVETQYF
size: NA
V: TRBV7-2
D: TRBD1
J: TRBJ2-5

DNA: TGTGCCAGCAGCTCGGGACTATACAATGAGCAGTTCTTC
CDR3: CASSSGLYNEQFF
size: NA
V: TRBV5-4
D: TRBD2
J: TRBJ2-1

DNA: TGTGCCAGCAGCCAAGTGACTAGCGGGAGTCAGTACTTC
CDR3: CASSQVTSGSQYF
size: NA
V: TRBV3-1/TRBV3-2
D: TRBD2
J: TRBJ2-7

DNA: TGTGCCAGCAGCAAAGTTATCACTAGCGGACACTACGAGCAGTACTTC
CDR3: CASSKVITSGHYEQYF
size: once
V: TRBV21-1
D: NA
J: TRBJ2-7

DNA: TGCGCCAGCAGCTTAGATGGGAGGTCCTACGAGCAGTACTTC
CDR3: CASSLDGRSYEQYF
size: NA
V: TRBV5-1
D: NA
J: TRBJ2-7

DNA: TGCGCCAGCAGGCGGGGGGGCAGCTACGAGCAGTACTTC
CDR3: CASRRGGSYEQYF
size: few
V: TRBV5-1
D: TRBD2
J: TRBJ2-7

DNA: TGCGCCAGCAGCTCACACGGACAGGGGGCCTTCTACGAGCAGTACTTC
CDR3: CASSSHGQGAFYEQYF
size: NA
V: TRBV5-1
D: TRBD1
J: TRBJ2-7